The clone carrying this T cell receptor beta chain was seen once. Its antigen is undetermined. This sample was taken from a study of CD8 T cells in Susac syndrome. Findings and limits, study-wide: The study conceded that its TCR sequencing and HLA analysis involved relatively few individuals.

The RNA input was roughly 0.5 to 1 ug, and it was reverse transcribed with random hexamers. A multiplex approach, immunoSEQ multiplex PCR, amplified TCR beta CDR3 across 54 Vbeta and 13 Jbeta. Using its own MiXCR run on the immunoSEQ multiplex PCR reads, TCRdb lists one record per CDR3 protein. This sample carries approximately 220,000 distinct CDR3 sequences, 92% of them seen once, and the ten largest clones take roughly 0.13%. With 3 bases removed from V and 5 bases from J, the gap between germline ends came to 11 bases. CDR1 is KGHDR and CDR2 is SFDVKD in the germline V gene. The CDR3 is 14 amino acids. In blood CD8+ and CD4+ T cells, TCR beta underwent sequencing. The multiple sclerosis controls, all treatment-naive patients, had relapsing-remitting disease that was stable or active.

The clonotype comes from a human donor with multiple sclerosis. The sample consisted of CD8+ T cells from PBMCs. This sequence joins TRBV24-1 and TRBJ2-3; no clear D gene. This CDR3 is CATSDVLTRDTQYF. CDR3 in DNA: TGTGCCACCAGTGATGTGTTGACCCGAGATACGCAGTATTTT.